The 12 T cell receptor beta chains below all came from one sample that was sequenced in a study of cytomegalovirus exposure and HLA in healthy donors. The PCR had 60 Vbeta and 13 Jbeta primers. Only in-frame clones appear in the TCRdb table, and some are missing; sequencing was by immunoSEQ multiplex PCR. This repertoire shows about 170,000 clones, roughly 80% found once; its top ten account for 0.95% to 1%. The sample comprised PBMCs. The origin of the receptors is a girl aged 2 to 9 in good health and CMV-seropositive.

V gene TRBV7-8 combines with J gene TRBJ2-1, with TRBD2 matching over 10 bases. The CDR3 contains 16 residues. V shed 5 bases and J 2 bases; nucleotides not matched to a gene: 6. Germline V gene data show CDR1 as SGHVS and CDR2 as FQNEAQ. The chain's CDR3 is CASSPQGLAAYNEQFF. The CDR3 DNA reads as TGTGCCAGCAGCCCACAAGGACTAGCGGCCTACAATGAGCAGTTCTTC. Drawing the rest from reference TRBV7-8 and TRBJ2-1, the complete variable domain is GAGVSQSPRYKVAKRGQDVALRCDPISGHVSLFWYQQALGQGPEFLTYFQNEAQLDKSGLPSDRFFAERPEGSVSTLKIQRTQQEDSAVYLCASSPQGLAAYNEQFFGPGTRLTVL.

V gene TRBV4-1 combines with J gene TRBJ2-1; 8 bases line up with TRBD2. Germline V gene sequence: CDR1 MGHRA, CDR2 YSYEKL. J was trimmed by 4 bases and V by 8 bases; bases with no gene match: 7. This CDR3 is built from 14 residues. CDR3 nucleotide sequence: TGCGCCAGCCGAAGCGGGAGCGGGTACAATGAGCAGTTCTTC. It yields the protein CASRSGSGYNEQFF.

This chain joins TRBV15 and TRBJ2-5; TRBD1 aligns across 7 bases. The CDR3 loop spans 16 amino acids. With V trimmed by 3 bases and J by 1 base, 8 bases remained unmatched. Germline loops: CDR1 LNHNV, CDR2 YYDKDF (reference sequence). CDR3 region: CATSSMGRGIQETQYF. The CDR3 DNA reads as TGTGCCACCAGCAGCATGGGCAGGGGGATCCAAGAGACCCAGTACTTC. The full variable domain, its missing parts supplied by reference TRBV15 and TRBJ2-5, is DAMVIQNPRYQVTQFGKPVTLSCSQTLNHNVMYWYQQKSSQAPKLLFHYYDKDFNNEADTPDNFQSRRPNTSFCFLDIRSPGLGDTAMYLCATSSMGRGIQETQYFGPGTRLLVL.

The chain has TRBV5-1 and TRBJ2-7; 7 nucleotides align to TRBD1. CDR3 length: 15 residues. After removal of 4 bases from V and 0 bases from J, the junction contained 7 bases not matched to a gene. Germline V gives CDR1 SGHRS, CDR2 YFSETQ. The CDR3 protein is CASSLDRATSYEQYF. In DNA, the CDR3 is TGCGCCAGCAGCCTTGACAGGGCGACCTCCTACGAGCAGTACTTC.

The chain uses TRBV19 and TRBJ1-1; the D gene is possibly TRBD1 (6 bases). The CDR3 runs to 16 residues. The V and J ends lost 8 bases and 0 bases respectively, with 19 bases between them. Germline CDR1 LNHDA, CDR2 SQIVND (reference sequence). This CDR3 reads CASRLAGAWMNTEAFF. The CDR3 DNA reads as TGTGCCAGTCGCCTCGCAGGGGCCTGGATGAACACTGAAGCTTTCTTT.

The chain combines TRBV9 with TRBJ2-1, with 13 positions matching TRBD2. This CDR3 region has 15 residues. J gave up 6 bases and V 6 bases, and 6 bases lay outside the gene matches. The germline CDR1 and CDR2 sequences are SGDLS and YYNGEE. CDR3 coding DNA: TGTGCCAGCACCCGGACTAGCGGGAGTGGCAATGAGCAGTTCTTC. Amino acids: CASTRTSGSGNEQFF.

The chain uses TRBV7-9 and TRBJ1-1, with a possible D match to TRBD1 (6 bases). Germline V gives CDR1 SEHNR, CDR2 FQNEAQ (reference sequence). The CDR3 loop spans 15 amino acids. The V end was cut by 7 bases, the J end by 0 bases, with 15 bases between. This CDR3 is CASIQEGGLNTEAFF. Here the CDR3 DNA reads TGTGCCAGCATCCAAGAGGGGGGGTTGAACACTGAAGCTTTCTTT.

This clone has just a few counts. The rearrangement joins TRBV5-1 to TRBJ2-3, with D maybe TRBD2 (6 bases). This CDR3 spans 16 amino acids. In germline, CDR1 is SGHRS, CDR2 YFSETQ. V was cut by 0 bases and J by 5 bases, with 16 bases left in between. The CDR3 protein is CASSLGTGLPGDTQYF. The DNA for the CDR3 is TGCGCCAGCAGCTTGGGGACGGGACTCCCGGGAGATACGCAGTATTTT.

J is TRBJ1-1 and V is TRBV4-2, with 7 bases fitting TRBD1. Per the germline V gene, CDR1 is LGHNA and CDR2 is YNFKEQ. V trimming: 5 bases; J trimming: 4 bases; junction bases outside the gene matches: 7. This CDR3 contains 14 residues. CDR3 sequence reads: CASSIQGEGTEAFF. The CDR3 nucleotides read TGTGCCAGCAGCATCCAGGGGGAAGGCACTGAAGCTTTCTTT.

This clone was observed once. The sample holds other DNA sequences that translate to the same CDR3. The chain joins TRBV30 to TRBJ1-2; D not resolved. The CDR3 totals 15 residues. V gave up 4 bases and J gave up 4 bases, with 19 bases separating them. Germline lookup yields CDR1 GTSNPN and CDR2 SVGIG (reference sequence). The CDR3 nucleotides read TGTGCCTGGACCCTATGGGAGGGTTTCAGCTATGGCTACACCTTC. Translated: CAWTLWEGFSYGYTF.

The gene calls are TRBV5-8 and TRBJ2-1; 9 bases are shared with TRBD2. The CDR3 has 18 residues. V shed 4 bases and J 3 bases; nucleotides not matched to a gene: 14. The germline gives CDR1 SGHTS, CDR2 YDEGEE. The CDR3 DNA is TGTGCCAGCAGCCATGGGCTAGCGGGAAGGAACCGCTACAATGAGCAGTTCTTC. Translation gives CASSHGLAGRNRYNEQFF.

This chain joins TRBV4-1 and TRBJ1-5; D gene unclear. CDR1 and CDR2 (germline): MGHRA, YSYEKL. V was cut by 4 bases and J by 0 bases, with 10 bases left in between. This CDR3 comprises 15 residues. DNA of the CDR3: TGCGCCAGCAGCCCAGCCCCTAGTAGCAATCAGCCCCAGCATTTT. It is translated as CASSPAPSSNQPQHF.